Included here is one TCR beta chain sequence, with context. The antigen is undetermined. The junction and the germline gene differ at one end; a read error may be behind it. This sample was included in a study of cytomegalovirus exposure and HLA in healthy donors. The primer mix had 60 Vbeta and 13 Jbeta primers. Sequenced by immunoSEQ multiplex PCR; TCRdb stores in-frame clones only, minus some. The sample holds around 130,000 clones, 82% seen once. Study outcomes and limitations: In a later analysis, at a false discovery rate of 0.05, over 15,000 TCR beta sequences were associated with HLA alleles.

The CDR3 has 14 residues. Germline V gives CDR1 SSHAT, CDR2 FNYEAQ (reference sequence). This clonotype was obtained from a boy between 2 and 10 years old in good health and CMV-seronegative. The specimen was PBMCs. V usage is TRBV7-7 and J usage is TRBJ2-5; D gene ambiguous. CDR3 residues: CASSLGTWPETQYF. The CDR3 coding sequence is TGTGCTAGCAGCTTAGGTACCTGGCCAGAGACCCAGTACTTC.